Listed below are T cell receptor beta chains from one sample, sequenced in a study of shared clonotypes between healthy human individuals. Measured with immunoSEQ multiplex PCR; TCRdb has only the in-frame clones, and not every one. The data show about 550,000 clones, around 95% seen once. Sequenced material: naive CD8+ T cells sorted from blood. Receptor source: a woman aged 25 to 39 in good health. The CDR3 runs from the conserved cysteine through the conserved F or W. The D gene is left open where the match is weak. Some rows have no size entry. The others give once, few or many, or a class for an expanded clone.

TRBV5-1,TRBJ2-1,TRBD2,NA,TGCGCCAGCAGCGAGAGACTAGCGGCGTACAATGAGCAGTTCTTC,CASSERLAAYNEQFF
TRBV7-9,TRBJ1-4,NA,NA,TGTGCCAGCAGCTCACCGAGGTCGGACAGAGCTGCAACTAATGAAAAACTGTTTTTT,CASSSPRSDRAATNEKLFF
TRBV27,TRBJ2-6,NA,NA,TGTGCCAGCAGCAAGCAGGGTCTTGGTGGGGCCAACGTCCTGACTTTC,CASSKQGLGGANVLTF
TRBV28,TRBJ2-3,TRBD2,once,TGTGCCAGCAGTGACAAAAGCGGGGGATACACAGATACGCAGTATTTT,CASSDKSGGYTDTQYF
TRBV19,TRBJ2-1,TRBD1,NA,TGTGCCAGTAGCCATCCGGGACAGACATCCTACAATGAGCAGTTCTTC,CASSHPGQTSYNEQFF
TRBV27,TRBJ2-7,NA,NA,TGTGCCAGCAGCCTATCAACCACAACCCGTTTTGTGCAGTACTTC,CASSLSTTTRFVQYF
TRBV6-1,TRBJ2-7,NA,NA,TGTGCCAGCATTCTAGGGGGGGCCTACGAGCAGTACTTC,CASILGGAYEQYF
TRBV5-6,TRBJ1-1,NA,NA,TGTGCCAGCAGCTTAGTAGGAAGGCTCAACGCAGCTTTCTTT,CASSLVGRLNAAFF
TRBV19,TRBJ1-1,NA,NA,TGTGCCAGTAGTATAGTACAGGACGCGGTTAACACTGAAGCTTTCTTT,CASSIVQDAVNTEAFF
TRBV7-8,TRBJ2-5,TRBD2,NA,TGTGCCAGCATCCCGCGGCGGGAGGTTGGAGAGACCCAGTACTTC,CASIPRREVGETQYF
TRBV25-1,TRBJ2-7,NA,NA,TGTGCCAGCAGTGTTAGACTAGAAGCCGGGGAGCAGTACTTC,CASSVRLEAGEQYF
TRBV2,TRBJ1-6,TRBD1,NA,TGTGCCGGTAACGGACAGGGGGCAAACAACTCACCCCTCCACTTT,CAGNGQGANNSPLHF
TRBV9,TRBJ2-3,TRBD2,NA,TGTGCCAGCAGCGTAGGAGCGGGAACAGATACGCAGTATTTT,CASSVGAGTDTQYF
TRBV27,TRBJ2-3,TRBD2,NA,TGTGCCAGCAGGACTAGCGGCACTAGCACAGATACGCAGTATTTT,CASRTSGTSTDTQYF
TRBV29-1,TRBJ1-2,NA,NA,TGCAGCGTTACCCCGACGGACAGTTTCAACTATGGCTACACCTTC,CSVTPTDSFNYGYTF
TRBV6-1,TRBJ2-1,TRBD2,NA,TGTGCCAGCAGTGTGACCCCAGGCGGGAGCTCCTACAATGAGCAGTTCTTC,CASSVTPGGSSYNEQFF
TRBV10-3,TRBJ1-5,NA,NA,TGTGCCATCAGTGAGTCGGCCGGCCCCAATCAGCCCCAGCATTTT,CAISESAGPNQPQHF
TRBV7-9,TRBJ1-1,NA,NA,TGTGCCAGCAGCTTAGATTCGACAGAAAACACTGAAGCTTTCTTT,CASSLDSTENTEAFF
TRBV7-9,TRBJ2-7,NA,NA,TGTGCCAGCAGCTTAATCAACGAGCAGTACTTC,CASSLINEQYF
TRBV5-6,TRBJ2-7,NA,NA,TGTGCCAGCAGCTTCGCCGGCGATAGCTCCTACGAGCAGTACTTC,CASSFAGDSSYEQYF
TRBV28,TRBJ2-1,NA,NA,TGTGCCAGCAGTTTATTGCCCGAAACGAGGGGCTCCTACAATGAGCAGTTCTTC,CASSLLPETRGSYNEQFF